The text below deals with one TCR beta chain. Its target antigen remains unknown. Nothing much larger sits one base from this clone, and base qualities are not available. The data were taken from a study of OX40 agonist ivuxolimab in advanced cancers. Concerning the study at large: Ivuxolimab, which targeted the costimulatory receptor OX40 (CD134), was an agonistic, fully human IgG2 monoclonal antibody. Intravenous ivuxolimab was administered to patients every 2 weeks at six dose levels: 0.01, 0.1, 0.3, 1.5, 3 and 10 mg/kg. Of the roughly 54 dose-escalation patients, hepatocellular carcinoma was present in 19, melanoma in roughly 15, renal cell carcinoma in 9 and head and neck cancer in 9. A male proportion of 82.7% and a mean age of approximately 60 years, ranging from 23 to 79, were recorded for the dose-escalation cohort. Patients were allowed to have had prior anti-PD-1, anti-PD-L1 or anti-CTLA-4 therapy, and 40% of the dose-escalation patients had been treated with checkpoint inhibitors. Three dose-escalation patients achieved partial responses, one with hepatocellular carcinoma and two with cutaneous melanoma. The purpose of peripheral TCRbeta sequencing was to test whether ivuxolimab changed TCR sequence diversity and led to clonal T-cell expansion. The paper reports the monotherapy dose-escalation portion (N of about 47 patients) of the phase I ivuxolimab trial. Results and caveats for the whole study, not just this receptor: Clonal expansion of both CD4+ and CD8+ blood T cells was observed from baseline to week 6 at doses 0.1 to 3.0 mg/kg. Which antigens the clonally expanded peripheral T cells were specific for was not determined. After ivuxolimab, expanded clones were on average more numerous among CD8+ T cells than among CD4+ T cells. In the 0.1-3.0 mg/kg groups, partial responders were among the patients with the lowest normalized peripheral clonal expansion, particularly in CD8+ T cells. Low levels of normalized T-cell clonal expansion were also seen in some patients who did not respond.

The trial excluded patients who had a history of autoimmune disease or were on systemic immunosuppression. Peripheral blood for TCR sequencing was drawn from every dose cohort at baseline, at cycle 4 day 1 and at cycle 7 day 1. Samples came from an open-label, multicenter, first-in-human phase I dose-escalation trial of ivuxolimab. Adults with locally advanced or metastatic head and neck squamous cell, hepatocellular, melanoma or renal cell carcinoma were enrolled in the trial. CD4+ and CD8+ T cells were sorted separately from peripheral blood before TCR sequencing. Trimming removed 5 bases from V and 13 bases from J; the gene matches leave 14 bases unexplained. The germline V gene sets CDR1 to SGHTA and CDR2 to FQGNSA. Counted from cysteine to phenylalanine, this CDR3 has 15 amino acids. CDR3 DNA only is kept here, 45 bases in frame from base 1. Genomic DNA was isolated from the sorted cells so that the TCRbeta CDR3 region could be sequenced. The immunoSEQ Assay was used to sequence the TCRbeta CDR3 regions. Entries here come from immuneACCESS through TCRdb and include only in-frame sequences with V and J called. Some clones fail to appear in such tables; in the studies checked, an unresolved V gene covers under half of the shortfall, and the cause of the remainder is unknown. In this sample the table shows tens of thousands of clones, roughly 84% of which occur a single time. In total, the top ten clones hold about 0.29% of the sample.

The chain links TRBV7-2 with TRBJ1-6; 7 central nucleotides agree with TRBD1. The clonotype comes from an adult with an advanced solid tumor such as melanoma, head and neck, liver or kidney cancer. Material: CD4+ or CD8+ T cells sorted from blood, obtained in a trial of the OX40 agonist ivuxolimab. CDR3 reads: CASSLGTDPPRPLHF. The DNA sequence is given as TGTGCCAGCAGCCTTGGGACAGATCCCCCTAGGCCCCTCCACTTT.